This is a list of T cell receptor beta chains from one sample in a study of PD-L1 blockade in urothelial cancer. Sequenced by immunoSEQ multiplex PCR; TCRdb stores in-frame clones only, minus some. Of roughly 100,000 clones detected, roughly 85% appear once; the ten largest clones hold about 8.4%. The sample consisted of PBMCs, taken around atezolizumab (anti-PD-L1) treatment. These receptors were obtained from a man aged 70 or older with urothelial cancer. Both conserved end residues are part of each CDR3. A D gene is named only where the DNA matches it firmly. The size field is filled for only some rows; it gives once, few, many or a size class.

D gene: -
J gene: TRBJ1-1
clone size: -
V gene: TRBV7-9
CDR3 DNA: TGTGCCAGCAGTGGACTGCCGAACTCTGAAGCTTTCTTT
CDR3 protein: CASSGLPNSEAFF

D gene: -
J gene: TRBJ2-3
clone size: -
V gene: TRBV7-3
CDR3 DNA: TGTGCCAGCAGCGCCCCGGGGAGCGATACGCAGTATTTT
CDR3 protein: CASSAPGSDTQYF

D gene: -
J gene: TRBJ1-1
clone size: -
V gene: TRBV7-3
CDR3 DNA: TGTGCCAGCAGCTTAACACAGAACACTGAAGCTTTCTTT
CDR3 protein: CASSLTQNTEAFF

D gene: -
J gene: TRBJ2-7
clone size: -
V gene: TRBV7-6
CDR3 DNA: TGTGCCAGCAGCTTTTCGGCAGGTCTTTACTACGAGCAGTACTTC
CDR3 protein: CASSFSAGLYYEQYF

D gene: TRBD1
J gene: TRBJ2-7
clone size: -
V gene: TRBV6-5
CDR3 DNA: TGTGCCAGCAGTTACCAGGACAGGACCTACGAGCAGTACTTC
CDR3 protein: CASSYQDRTYEQYF

D gene: TRBD1
J gene: TRBJ2-6
clone size: -
V gene: TRBV5-1
CDR3 DNA: TGCGCCAGCAGCCGATACACAGGGGGCTCTGGGGCCAACGTCCTGACTTTC
CDR3 protein: CASSRYTGGSGANVLTF

D gene: TRBD2
J gene: TRBJ2-1
clone size: -
V gene: TRBV5-1
CDR3 DNA: TGCGCCAGCAGCTTGTCCCCAGGACTAGCAAACAATGAGCAGTTCTTC
CDR3 protein: CASSLSPGLANNEQFF

D gene: -
J gene: TRBJ2-3
clone size: -
V gene: TRBV5-1
CDR3 DNA: TGCGCCAGCAGCTTGCCAAGCACAGATACGCAGTATTTT
CDR3 protein: CASSLPSTDTQYF

D gene: TRBD1
J gene: TRBJ1-3
clone size: -
V gene: TRBV7-7
CDR3 DNA: TGTGCCAGCAGCCCCGGGACAGACTCTGGAAACACCATATATTTT
CDR3 protein: CASSPGTDSGNTIYF

D gene: -
J gene: TRBJ1-1
clone size: -
V gene: TRBV25-1
CDR3 DNA: TGTGCCAGCAGTCTGTACACTGAAGCTTTCTTT
CDR3 protein: CASSLYTEAFF

D gene: -
J gene: TRBJ1-5
clone size: once
V gene: TRBV6-4
CDR3 DNA: TGTGCCCCCAATTGTGGGGGGTATTGTCAGCCCCAGCATTTT
CDR3 protein: CAPNCGGYCQPQHF

D gene: -
J gene: TRBJ1-2
clone size: -
V gene: TRBV4-2
CDR3 DNA: TGTGCCAGCAGCCAAGAGTTACAGGGCGGCTATGGCTACACCTTC
CDR3 protein: CASSQELQGGYGYTF

D gene: -
J gene: TRBJ2-1
clone size: once
V gene: TRBV7-6
CDR3 DNA: TGTGCCAGCAGCTTAGTCTCTTCGGATGAGCAGTTCTTC
CDR3 protein: CASSLVSSDEQFF

D gene: TRBD2
J gene: TRBJ2-3
clone size: -
V gene: TRBV11-2
CDR3 DNA: TGTGCCAGCAGCCTAAGTAGCGGGACCCCGTATTTT
CDR3 protein: CASSLSSGTPYF

D gene: TRBD2
J gene: TRBJ2-7
clone size: few
V gene: TRBV7-9
CDR3 DNA: TGTGCCAGCAGCTTAGGACTGGGCGGGAGCATTAACGAGCAGTACTTC
CDR3 protein: CASSLGLGGSINEQYF

D gene: TRBD2
J gene: TRBJ2-3
clone size: -
V gene: TRBV5-1
CDR3 DNA: TGCGCCAGCAGCCCGACAGCGGGGGGCTACACAGATACGCAGTATTTT
CDR3 protein: CASSPTAGGYTDTQYF

D gene: TRBD2
J gene: TRBJ2-5
clone size: -
V gene: TRBV7-9
CDR3 DNA: TGTGCCAGCAGCGCAGCTAGCGGAGCACAAGAGACCCAGTACTTC
CDR3 protein: CASSAASGAQETQYF

D gene: -
J gene: TRBJ1-1
clone size: -
V gene: TRBV5-6
CDR3 DNA: TGTGCCAGCAGCTTAGGGGACACGAACACTGAAGCTTTCTTT
CDR3 protein: CASSLGDTNTEAFF

D gene: TRBD2
J gene: TRBJ2-1
clone size: -
V gene: TRBV6-1
CDR3 DNA: TGTGCCAGCAGTGAAATAGCGGGAGGGGACAATGAGCAGTTCTTC
CDR3 protein: CASSEIAGGDNEQFF

D gene: -
J gene: TRBJ2-5
clone size: -
V gene: TRBV7-2
CDR3 DNA: TGTGCCAGCAGCCAATTCTGGGACAAGTCACAAGAGACCCAGTACTTC
CDR3 protein: CASSQFWDKSQETQYF

D gene: -
J gene: TRBJ1-5
clone size: -
V gene: TRBV6-5
CDR3 DNA: TGTGCCACACCCCCGACCCAGGATTTT
CDR3 protein: CATPPTQDF

D gene: TRBD1
J gene: TRBJ1-4
clone size: -
V gene: TRBV2
CDR3 DNA: TGTGCCAGCAGTAAAGACAGGGGTGGAAAACTGTTTTTT
CDR3 protein: CASSKDRGGKLFF

D gene: -
J gene: TRBJ1-3
clone size: -
V gene: TRBV7-2
CDR3 DNA: TGTGCCAGCAGCTTTGGAGCCGGGTCGGGAAACACCATATATTTT
CDR3 protein: CASSFGAGSGNTIYF

D gene: -
J gene: TRBJ1-1
clone size: -
V gene: TRBV6-5
CDR3 DNA: TGTGCCAGCAAATTATACACTGAAGCTTTCTTT
CDR3 protein: CASKLYTEAFF

D gene: -
J gene: TRBJ1-1
clone size: -
V gene: TRBV6-1
CDR3 DNA: TGTGCCAGCAGTGAAAGGCAGGGTGAGACTGAAGCTTTCTTT
CDR3 protein: CASSERQGETEAFF

D gene: -
J gene: TRBJ1-5
clone size: -
V gene: TRBV10-3
CDR3 DNA: TGTGCCATCAGTGAGTCGGGGAGTGGAGGCTCTAATCAGCCCCAGCATTTT
CDR3 protein: CAISESGSGGSNQPQHF

D gene: -
J gene: TRBJ1-3
clone size: few
V gene: TRBV5-1
CDR3 DNA: TGCGCCAGCAGCTTTGGATCGGCCGGGGGCTCTGGAAACACCATATATTTT
CDR3 protein: CASSFGSAGGSGNTIYF

D gene: TRBD2
J gene: TRBJ2-1
clone size: -
V gene: TRBV9
CDR3 DNA: TGTGCCAGCAGCCCCCGACCGACTAGCGCCACGAGCGATGAGCAGTTCTTC
CDR3 protein: CASSPRPTSATSDEQFF

D gene: -
J gene: TRBJ1-2
clone size: -
V gene: TRBV28
CDR3 DNA: TGTGCCAGCAGATTAACAGGGACTAACTATGGCTACACCTTC
CDR3 protein: CASRLTGTNYGYTF

D gene: TRBD1
J gene: TRBJ1-1
clone size: -
V gene: TRBV5-1
CDR3 DNA: TGCGCCAGCAGCTTGACAGGGGGGAACACTGAAGCTTTCTTT
CDR3 protein: CASSLTGGNTEAFF

D gene: -
J gene: TRBJ2-3
clone size: -
V gene: TRBV6-6
CDR3 DNA: TGTGCCAGCAGTTACGGGACAAACACAGATACGCAGTATTTT
CDR3 protein: CASSYGTNTDTQYF

D gene: TRBD2
J gene: TRBJ2-7
clone size: few
V gene: TRBV6-1
CDR3 DNA: TGTGCCAGCAGTGAACGTAGCGGGACGTCCTACGAGCAGTACTTC
CDR3 protein: CASSERSGTSYEQYF

D gene: -
J gene: TRBJ1-1
clone size: few
V gene: TRBV6-5
CDR3 DNA: TGTGCCAGCAGTTACCAGGTGGGGGGCACTGAAGCTTTCTTT
CDR3 protein: CASSYQVGGTEAFF

D gene: -
J gene: TRBJ2-7
clone size: -
V gene: TRBV5-1
CDR3 DNA: TGCGCCAGCAGCCCCCTGGCGGGTGGGGGGGGCGGCTACGAGCAGTACTTC
CDR3 protein: CASSPLAGGGGGYEQYF

D gene: TRBD2
J gene: TRBJ2-1
clone size: -
V gene: TRBV4-3
CDR3 DNA: TGCGCCAGCAGCCGGCGGGAGGGCGCCTACAATGAGCAGTTCTTC
CDR3 protein: CASSRREGAYNEQFF

D gene: -
J gene: TRBJ2-5
clone size: -
V gene: TRBV25-1
CDR3 DNA: TGTGCCAGCAGTGGAAGGGGAAGCCAAGAGACCCAGTACTTC
CDR3 protein: CASSGRGSQETQYF

D gene: TRBD1
J gene: TRBJ1-1
clone size: -
V gene: TRBV6-5
CDR3 DNA: TGTGCCAGCAGATTCCGGGACAGAGAAGCTTTCTTT
CDR3 protein: CASRFRDREAFF

D gene: TRBD2
J gene: TRBJ2-7
clone size: -
V gene: TRBV11-2
CDR3 DNA: TGTGCCAGCAGCTCCTCCCTAGCGGGGGGCTACGAGCAGTACTTC
CDR3 protein: CASSSSLAGGYEQYF

D gene: TRBD2
J gene: TRBJ2-3
clone size: -
V gene: TRBV6-1
CDR3 DNA: TGTGCCAGCAGTGAATTCGGAGCGGGGGGAGTCAATACGCAGTATTTT
CDR3 protein: CASSEFGAGGVNTQYF

D gene: TRBD2
J gene: TRBJ2-3
clone size: -
V gene: TRBV7-2
CDR3 DNA: TGTGCCAGCAGCTTAGTAGGACTAGCGAGCACAGATACGCAGTATTTT
CDR3 protein: CASSLVGLASTDTQYF

D gene: TRBD2
J gene: TRBJ2-7
clone size: -
V gene: TRBV28
CDR3 DNA: TGTGCCAGCAGTTTTTTTCATAGCGGGAGTTACGAGCAGTACTTC
CDR3 protein: CASSFFHSGSYEQYF

D gene: TRBD1
J gene: TRBJ2-4
clone size: -
V gene: TRBV5-1
CDR3 DNA: TGCGCCAGCAGCTTGGGGCAGGGGGACATTCAGTACTTC
CDR3 protein: CASSLGQGDIQYF

D gene: -
J gene: TRBJ1-1
clone size: -
V gene: TRBV18
CDR3 DNA: TGTGCCAGCTCACCGCGGGGGAACACTGAAGCTTTCTTT
CDR3 protein: CASSPRGNTEAFF

D gene: TRBD1
J gene: TRBJ1-5
clone size: -
V gene: TRBV7-2
CDR3 DNA: TGTGCCAGCAGCGTTAACAGGGGGGGTCAGCCCCAGCATTTT
CDR3 protein: CASSVNRGGQPQHF

D gene: -
J gene: TRBJ1-5
clone size: -
V gene: TRBV19
CDR3 DNA: TGTGCCAGTAGTATCCTCAGGGAAAGCAATCAGCCCCAGCATTTT
CDR3 protein: CASSILRESNQPQHF